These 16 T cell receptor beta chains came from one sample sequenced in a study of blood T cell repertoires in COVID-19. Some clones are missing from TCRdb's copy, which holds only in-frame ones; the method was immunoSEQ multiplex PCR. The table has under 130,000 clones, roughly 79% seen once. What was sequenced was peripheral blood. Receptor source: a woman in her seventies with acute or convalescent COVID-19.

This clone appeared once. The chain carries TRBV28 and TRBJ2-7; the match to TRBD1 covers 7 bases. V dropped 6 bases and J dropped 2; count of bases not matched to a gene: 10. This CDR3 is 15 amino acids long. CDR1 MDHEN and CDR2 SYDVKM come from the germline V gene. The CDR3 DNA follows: TGTGCCAGCAGCCCGGGGACAGCCGCCCCCTACGAGCAGTACTTC. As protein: CASSPGTAAPYEQYF.

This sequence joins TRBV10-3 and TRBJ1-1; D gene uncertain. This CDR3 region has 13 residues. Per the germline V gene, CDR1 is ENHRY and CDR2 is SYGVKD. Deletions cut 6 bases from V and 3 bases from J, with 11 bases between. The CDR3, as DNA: TGTGCCATCAGAGCCTCTTCCTACACTGAAGCTTTCTTT. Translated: CAIRASSYTEAFF.

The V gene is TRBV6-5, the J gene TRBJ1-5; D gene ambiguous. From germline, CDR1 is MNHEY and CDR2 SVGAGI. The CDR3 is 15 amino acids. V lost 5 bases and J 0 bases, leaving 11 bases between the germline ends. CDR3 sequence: CASSLSYYSNQPQHF. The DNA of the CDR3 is TGTGCCAGCAGTCTATCCTACTATAGCAATCAGCCCCAGCATTTT.

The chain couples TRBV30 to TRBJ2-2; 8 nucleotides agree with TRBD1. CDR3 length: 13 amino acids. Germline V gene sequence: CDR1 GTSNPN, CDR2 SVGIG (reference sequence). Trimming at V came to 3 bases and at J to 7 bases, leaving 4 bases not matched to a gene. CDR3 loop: CAWRRQGIGELFF. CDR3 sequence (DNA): TGTGCCTGGAGGAGACAGGGGATCGGGGAGCTGTTTTTT.

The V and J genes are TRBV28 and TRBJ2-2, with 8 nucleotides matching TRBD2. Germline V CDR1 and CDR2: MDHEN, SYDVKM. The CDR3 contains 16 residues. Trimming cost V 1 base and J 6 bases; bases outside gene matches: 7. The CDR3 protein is CASSLYTSGRSGELFF. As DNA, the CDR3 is TGTGCCAGCAGTTTATATACCAGCGGGAGATCCGGGGAGCTGTTTTTT.

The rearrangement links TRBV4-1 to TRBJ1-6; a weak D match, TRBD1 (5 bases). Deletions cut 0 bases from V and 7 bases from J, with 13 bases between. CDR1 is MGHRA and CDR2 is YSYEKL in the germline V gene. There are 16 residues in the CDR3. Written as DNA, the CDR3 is TGCGCCAGCAGCCAAGATCAGGGCCGATCAAATTCACCCCTCCACTTT. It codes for CASSQDQGRSNSPLHF.

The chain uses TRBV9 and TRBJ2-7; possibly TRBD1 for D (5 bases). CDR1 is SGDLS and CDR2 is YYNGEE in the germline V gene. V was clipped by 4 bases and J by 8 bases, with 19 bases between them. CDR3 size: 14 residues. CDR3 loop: CASSPDTMGRKQYF. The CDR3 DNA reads TGTGCCAGCAGCCCGGATACGATGGGGCGAAAGCAGTACTTC.

The CDR3 bases are TGCGCCAGCAGCCAAGGTCAGGGGAATTCACCCCTCCACTTT. Encoded protein: CASSQGQGNSPLHF. The chain recombines TRBV4-3 with TRBJ1-6; perhaps TRBD1 as D (6 bases). Germline V gives CDR1 LGHNA, CDR2 YSLEER. Trimming stripped 1 base from V and 7 bases from J, with 8 bases between. CDR3 length: 14 residues.

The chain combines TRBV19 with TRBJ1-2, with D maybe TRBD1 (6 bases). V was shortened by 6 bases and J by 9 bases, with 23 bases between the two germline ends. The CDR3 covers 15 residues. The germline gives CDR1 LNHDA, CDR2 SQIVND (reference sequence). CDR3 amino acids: CASSRRDIVTMSYTF. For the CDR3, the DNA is TGTGCCAGTAGCCGTCGGGACATTGTAACTATGAGCTACACCTTC.

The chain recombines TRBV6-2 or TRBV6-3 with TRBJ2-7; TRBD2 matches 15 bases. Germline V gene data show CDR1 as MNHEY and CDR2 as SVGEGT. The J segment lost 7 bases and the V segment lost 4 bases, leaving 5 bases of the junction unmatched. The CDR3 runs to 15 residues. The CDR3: CASSWRGLAGGEQYF. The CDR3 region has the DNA TGTGCCAGCAGTTGGCGAGGACTAGCGGGAGGGGAGCAGTACTTC.

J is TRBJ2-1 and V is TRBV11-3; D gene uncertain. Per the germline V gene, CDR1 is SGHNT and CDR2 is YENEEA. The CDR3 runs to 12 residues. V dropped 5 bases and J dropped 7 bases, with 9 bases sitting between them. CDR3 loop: CASSRSRNEQFF. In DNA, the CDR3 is TGTGCCAGCAGCCGATCTCGGAATGAGCAGTTCTTC.

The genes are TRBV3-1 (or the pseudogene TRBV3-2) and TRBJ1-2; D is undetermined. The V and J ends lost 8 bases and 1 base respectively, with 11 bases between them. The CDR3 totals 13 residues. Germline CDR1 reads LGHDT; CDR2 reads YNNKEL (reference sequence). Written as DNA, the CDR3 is TGTGCCAGCGCCAACCGGGGTAACTATGGCTACACCTTC. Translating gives CASANRGNYGYTF.

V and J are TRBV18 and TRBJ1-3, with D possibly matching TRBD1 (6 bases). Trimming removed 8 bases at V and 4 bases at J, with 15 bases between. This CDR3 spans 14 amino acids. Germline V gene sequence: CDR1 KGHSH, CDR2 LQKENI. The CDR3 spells CASANRDKGNTIYF. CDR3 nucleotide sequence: TGTGCCAGCGCTAACCGGGACAAAGGAAACACCATATATTTT.

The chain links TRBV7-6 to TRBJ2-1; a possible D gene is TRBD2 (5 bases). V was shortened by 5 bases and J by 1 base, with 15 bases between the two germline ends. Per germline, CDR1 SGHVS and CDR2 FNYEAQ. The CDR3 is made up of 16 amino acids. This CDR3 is CASSPMPDSSYNEQFF. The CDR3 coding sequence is TGTGCCAGCAGCCCAATGCCGGACTCTTCCTACAATGAGCAGTTCTTC.

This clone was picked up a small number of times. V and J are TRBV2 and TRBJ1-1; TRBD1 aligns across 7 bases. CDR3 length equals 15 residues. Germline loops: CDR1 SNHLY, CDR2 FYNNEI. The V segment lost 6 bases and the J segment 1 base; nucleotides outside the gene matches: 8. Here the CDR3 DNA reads TGTGCCAGCAGCCCTCGGACAGGAGAGAACACTGAAGCTTTCTTT. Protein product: CASSPRTGENTEAFF.

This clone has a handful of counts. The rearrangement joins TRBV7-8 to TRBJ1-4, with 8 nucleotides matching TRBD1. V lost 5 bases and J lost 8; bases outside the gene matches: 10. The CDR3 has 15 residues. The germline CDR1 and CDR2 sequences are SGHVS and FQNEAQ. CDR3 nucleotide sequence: TGTGCCAGCAGCCCCGACAGGGGCAGAGTGGAAAAACTGTTTTTT. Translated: CASSPDRGRVEKLFF.